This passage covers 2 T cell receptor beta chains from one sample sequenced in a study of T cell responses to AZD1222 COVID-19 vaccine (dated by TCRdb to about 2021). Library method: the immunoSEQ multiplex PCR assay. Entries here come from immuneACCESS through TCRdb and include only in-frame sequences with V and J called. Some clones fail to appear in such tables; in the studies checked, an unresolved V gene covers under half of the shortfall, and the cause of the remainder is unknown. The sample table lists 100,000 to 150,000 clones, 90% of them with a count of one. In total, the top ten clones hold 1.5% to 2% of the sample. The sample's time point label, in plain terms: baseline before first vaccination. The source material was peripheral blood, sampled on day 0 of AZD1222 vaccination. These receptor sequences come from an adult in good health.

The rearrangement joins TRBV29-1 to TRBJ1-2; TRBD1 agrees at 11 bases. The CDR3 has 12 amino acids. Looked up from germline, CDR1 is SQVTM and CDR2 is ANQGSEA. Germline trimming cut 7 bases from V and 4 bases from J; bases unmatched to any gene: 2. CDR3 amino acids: CSGTGGLYGYTF. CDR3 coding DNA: TGCAGCGGGACAGGGGGCCTCTATGGCTACACCTTC.

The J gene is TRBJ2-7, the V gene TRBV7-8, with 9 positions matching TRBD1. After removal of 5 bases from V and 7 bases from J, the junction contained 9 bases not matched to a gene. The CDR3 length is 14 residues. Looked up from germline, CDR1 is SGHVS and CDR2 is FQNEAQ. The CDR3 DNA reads TGTGCCAGCAGCCATAGGGACAGGGCTGGGGAGCAGTACTTC. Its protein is CASSHRDRAGEQYF.